This T cell receptor beta chain emerged from a study of T cells after yellow fever vaccination. About the study: Fractions containing few cells were prepared with SMART-Seq v4 Ultra Low Input. Overall study results and limits: Reappearance after the booster was seen for most primary-vaccination clones, at 95% to 96% CD4 and 75% to 90% CD8.

The CDR3 spans 14 residues. J was trimmed by 2 bases and V by 10 bases; bases with no gene match: 9. The germline gives CDR1 KGHDR, CDR2 SFDVKD. MiXCR, applied by TCRdb to the 5' RACE reads, yields one record per CDR3 protein. Here the sample spans about 550,000 distinct CDR3 sequences, 15% to 20% being singletons. The table lists this clonotype with a few counts. What it binds is not known. Specimen: PBMCs, collected 15 days after the yellow fever booster vaccination. The sequence derives from a man younger than 45 who received the YFV17D yellow fever vaccine. The V gene is TRBV24-1, the J gene TRBJ2-7; the match to TRBD1 covers 8 bases. CDR3 DNA: TGTGCCACACAAGACGGGACAGGAACCTACGAGCAGTACTTC. It yields the protein CATQDGTGTYEQYF.